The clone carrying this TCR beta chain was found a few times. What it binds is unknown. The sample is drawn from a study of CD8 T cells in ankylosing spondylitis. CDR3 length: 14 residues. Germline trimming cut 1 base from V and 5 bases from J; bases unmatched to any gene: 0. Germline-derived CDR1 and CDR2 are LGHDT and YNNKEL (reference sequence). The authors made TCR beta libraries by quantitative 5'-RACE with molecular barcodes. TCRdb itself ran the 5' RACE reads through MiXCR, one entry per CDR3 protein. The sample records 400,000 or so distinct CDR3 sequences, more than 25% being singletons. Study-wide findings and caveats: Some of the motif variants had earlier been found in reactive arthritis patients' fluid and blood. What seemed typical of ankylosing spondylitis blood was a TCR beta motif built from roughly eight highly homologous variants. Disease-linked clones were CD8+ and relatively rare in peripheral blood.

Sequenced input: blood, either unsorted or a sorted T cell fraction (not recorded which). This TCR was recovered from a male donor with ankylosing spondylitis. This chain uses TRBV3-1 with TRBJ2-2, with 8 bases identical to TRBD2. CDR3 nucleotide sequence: TGTGCCAGCAGCCAAGTAGCGGGAACCGGGGAGCTGTTTTTT. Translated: CASSQVAGTGELFF.